The 4 T cell receptor beta chains presented below share a single source sample, sequenced in a study of STAT5B mutations in CD4+ large granular lymphocyte leukemia. Method: immunoSEQ multiplex PCR; TCRdb's copy keeps in-frame clones and lacks some. Of some 40,000 clones in the sample, roughly 85% were seen once. What was sequenced was CD4+ T cells from blood buffy coats. These receptor sequences come from a human donor in good health.

The chain uses TRBV11-3 and TRBJ2-3; D is uncertain. Trimming removed 0 bases from V and 3 bases from J, with 4 bases in between. The germline V gene has CDR1 SGHNT and CDR2 YENEEA. The CDR3 length is 13 residues. The CDR3 loop is CASSLDLTDTQYF. The CDR3 DNA follows: TGTGCCAGCAGCTTAGATCTAACAGATACGCAGTATTTT.

The CDR3 sequence: CASSFHRGQGYTF. CDR3 coding DNA: TGCGCCAGCAGCTTCCACAGGGGGCAAGGCTACACCTTC. The V call is TRBV5-1, the J call TRBJ1-2; 9 bases fit TRBD1. J gave up 8 bases and V 2 bases, and 4 bases lay outside the gene matches. The germline V gene encodes CDR1 SGHRS and CDR2 YFSETQ. The CDR3 extends over 13 amino acids.

This rearrangement joins TRBV2 to TRBJ1-5, with D possibly being TRBD1 (5 bases). The ends were cut back, 4 bases at V and 4 bases at J, with 8 bases in the middle. Germline V gene sequence: CDR1 SNHLY, CDR2 FYNNEI. The CDR3 runs 13 residues. The CDR3 DNA reads TGTGCCAGCAGTGTACAGGTGAATCAGCCCCAGCATTTT. This translates into CASSVQVNQPQHF. The whole variable domain, filled in from reference TRBV2 and TRBJ1-5, reads EPEVTQTPSHQVTQMGQEVILRCVPISNHLYFYWYRQILGQKVEFLVSFYNNEISEKSEIFDDQFSVERPDGSNFTLKIRSTKLEDSAMYFCASSVQVNQPQHFGDGTRLSIL.

The rearrangement links TRBV11-2 to TRBJ2-7; D may be TRBD1 (6 bases). The CDR3 is made up of 13 amino acids. V was cut by 5 bases and J by 2 bases, with 10 bases left in between. CDR1 SGHAT and CDR2 FQNNGV come from the germline V gene. The CDR3 protein is CASSTGSAYEQYF. CDR3 bases: TGTGCCAGCAGCACAGGGTCGGCCTACGAGCAGTACTTC.